This entry is about one T cell receptor (beta chain). What it binds is unknown. The source of the sample is a study of cytomegalovirus exposure and HLA in healthy donors. Study results and limitations: Highly shared sequence variants in one cluster were likely a sequencing artifact. There were several of the most significant clusters that appeared linked to common viral pathogens in a later analysis.

This CDR3 has 12 amino acids. Trimming removed 6 bases at V and 4 bases at J, with 11 bases between. The germline gives CDR1 SQVTM, CDR2 ANQGSEA. PCR employed 60 Vbeta and 13 Jbeta primers. Produced via immunoSEQ multiplex PCR; TCRdb's table is partial and in-frame only. The repertoire holds more than 100,000 clones, with roughly 80% as singletons. J is TRBJ2-3 and V is TRBV29-1; a weak D match, TRBD2 (6 bases). The sequencing input was PBMCs. This TCR derives from a man aged 40-49 years in good health and CMV-seronegative. CDR3 coding DNA: TGCAGCGTCGTAGCGGCCTCAGATACGCAGTATTTT. The encoded protein is CSVVAASDTQYF.